The T cell receptor beta chain described here comes from a study of blood T cell repertoires in COVID-19. Study summary: Samples representing acute and convalescent COVID-19 were sourced from the United States, Italy and Spain.

Profiling relied on immunoSEQ multiplex PCR, and the TCRdb table lists in-frame clones only, not all of them. Here the sample spans over 150,000 clones, 60% to 85% being singletons. This CDR3 is 13 amino acids long. The germline CDR1 and CDR2 sequences are GTSNPN and SVGIG (reference sequence). The V end lost 1 base, the J end lost 3 bases, and 10 bases lay between the germline ends. Sequenced material: peripheral blood. The rearrangement links TRBV30 to TRBJ2-7, with D tentatively TRBD2 (5 bases). This TCR was recovered from a man between 60 and 75 years old with acute or convalescent COVID-19. CDR3 amino acids: CAWSEGVGYEQYF. The DNA for the CDR3 is TGTGCCTGGAGTGAGGGAGTAGGCTACGAGCAGTACTTC.